This entry concerns a single TCR beta chain. What it recognizes is unknown. With 0 bases clipped from V and 6 bases from J, the junction kept 5 bases outside the gene matches. This CDR3 comprises 14 residues. Looked up from germline, CDR1 is SGHRS and CDR2 is YFSETQ. The repertoire was sequenced with immunoSEQ multiplex PCR; TCRdb's copy has only in-frame clones and lacks some. Of 50,000 to 60,000 clones in the sample, around four fifths were seen once. The data originate from a study of identifying expanded T cells in peripheral blood. Study-wide points: Roughly two-week clone count variance significantly increased as total template count grew. Roughly 1.2 clones differed between technical replicates, versus approximately 17 and 20 over time.

Collection occurred without any documented infections or immune events in donors. This receptor was obtained from a person aged 18 to 69 in good health. Sequenced: blood. The chain is built from TRBV5-1 and TRBJ2-7; the match to TRBD2 covers 8 bases. The CDR3 loop reads CASSLEGSGGEQYF. The CDR3 nucleotides are TGCGCCAGCAGCTTGGAGGGGAGCGGGGGCGAGCAGTACTTC.